This T cell receptor beta chain was retrieved from a study of blood T cell repertoires in COVID-19. Source study methods: Amplification of reference gene primers provided the estimated nucleated cell counts. The table came from immunoSEQ multiplex PCR; TCRdb's copy has only in-frame clones and leaves some out. D and trimming were read from the DNA, whereas the V and J calls and clone size are those reported in that table. Of 300,000 to 450,000 clones in the sample, 75% to 90% were seen once. The CDR3 is made up of 14 amino acids. Looked up from germline, CDR1 is MGHRA and CDR2 is YSYEKL. Trimming left V 0 bases short and J 9 bases short, with 12 bases between.

The chain links TRBV4-1 to TRBJ2-1; no clear D gene. The sequence came from a woman aged 18 to 35 with acute or convalescent COVID-19. Sample: peripheral blood. In DNA, the CDR3 is TGCGCCAGCAGCCAAGAGAAGGAGTACGGTGAGCAGTTCTTC. Encoded protein: CASSQEKEYGEQFF.